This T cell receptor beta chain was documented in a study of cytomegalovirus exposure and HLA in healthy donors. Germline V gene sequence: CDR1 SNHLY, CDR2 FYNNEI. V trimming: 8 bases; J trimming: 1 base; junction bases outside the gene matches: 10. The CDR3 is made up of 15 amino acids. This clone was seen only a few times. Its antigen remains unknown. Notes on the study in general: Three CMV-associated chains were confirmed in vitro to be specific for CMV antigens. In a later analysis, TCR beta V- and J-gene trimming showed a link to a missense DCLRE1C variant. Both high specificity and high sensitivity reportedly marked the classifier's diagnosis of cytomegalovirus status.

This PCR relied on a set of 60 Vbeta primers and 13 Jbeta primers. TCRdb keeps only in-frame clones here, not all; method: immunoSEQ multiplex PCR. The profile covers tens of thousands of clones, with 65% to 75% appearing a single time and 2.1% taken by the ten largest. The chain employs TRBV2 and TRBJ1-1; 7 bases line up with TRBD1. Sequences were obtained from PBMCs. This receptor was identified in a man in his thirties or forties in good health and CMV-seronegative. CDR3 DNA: TGTGCCAGCCTTCTTGCAGGGGGGTCGAACACTGAAGCTTTCTTT. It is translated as CASLLAGGSNTEAFF.